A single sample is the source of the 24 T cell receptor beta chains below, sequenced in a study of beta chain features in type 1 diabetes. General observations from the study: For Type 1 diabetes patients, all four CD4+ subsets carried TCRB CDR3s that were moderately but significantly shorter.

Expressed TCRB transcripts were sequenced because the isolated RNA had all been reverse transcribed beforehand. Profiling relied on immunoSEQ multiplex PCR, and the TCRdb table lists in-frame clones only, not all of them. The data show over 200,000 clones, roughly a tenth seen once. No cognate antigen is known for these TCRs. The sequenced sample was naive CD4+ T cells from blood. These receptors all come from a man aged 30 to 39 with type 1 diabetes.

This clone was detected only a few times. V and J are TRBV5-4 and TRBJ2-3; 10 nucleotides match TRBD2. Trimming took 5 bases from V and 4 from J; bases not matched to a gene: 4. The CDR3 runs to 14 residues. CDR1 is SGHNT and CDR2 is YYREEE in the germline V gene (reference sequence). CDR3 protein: CASSPGLAPDTQYF. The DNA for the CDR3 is TGTGCCAGCAGTCCGGGACTAGCGCCAGATACGCAGTATTTT.

In DNA form, the CDR3 reads TGTGCCAGTAGTATGGGGCAGGGCCACACAGATACGCAGTATTTT. Translation gives CASSMGQGHTDTQYF. This rearrangement joins TRBV19 to TRBJ2-3, with D maybe TRBD1 (5 bases). Germline CDR1 is LNHDA and CDR2 is SQIVND (reference sequence). The CDR3 length is 15 residues. V was cut by 3 bases and J by 2 bases, with 12 bases left in between.

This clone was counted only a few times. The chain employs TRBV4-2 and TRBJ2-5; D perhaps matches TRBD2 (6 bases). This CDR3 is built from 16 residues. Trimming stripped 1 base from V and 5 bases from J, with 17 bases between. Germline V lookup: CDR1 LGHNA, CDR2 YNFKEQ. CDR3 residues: CASSQVQSGRGETQYF. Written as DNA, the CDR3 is TGTGCCAGCAGCCAAGTCCAATCGGGACGGGGGGAGACCCAGTACTTC.

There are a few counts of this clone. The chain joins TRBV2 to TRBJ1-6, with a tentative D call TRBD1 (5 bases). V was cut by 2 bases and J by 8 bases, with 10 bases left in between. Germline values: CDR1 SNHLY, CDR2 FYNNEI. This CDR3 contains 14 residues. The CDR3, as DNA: TGTGCCAGCAGTGAAACCGGAGGGGATTCACCCCTCCACTTT. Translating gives CASSETGGDSPLHF.

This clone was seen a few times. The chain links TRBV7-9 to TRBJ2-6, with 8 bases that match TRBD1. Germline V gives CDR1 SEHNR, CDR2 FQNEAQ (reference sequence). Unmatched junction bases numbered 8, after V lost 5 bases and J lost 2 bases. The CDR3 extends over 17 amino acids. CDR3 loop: CASSPRDRITGANVLTF. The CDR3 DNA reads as TGTGCCAGCAGCCCTCGGGACAGGATCACTGGGGCCAACGTCCTGACTTTC.

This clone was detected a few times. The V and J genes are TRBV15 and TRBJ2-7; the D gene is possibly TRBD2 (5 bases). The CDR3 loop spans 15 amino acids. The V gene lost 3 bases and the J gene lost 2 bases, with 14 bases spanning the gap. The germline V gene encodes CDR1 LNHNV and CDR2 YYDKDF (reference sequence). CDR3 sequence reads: CATSRANREAYEQYF. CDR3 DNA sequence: TGTGCCACCAGCAGGGCAAATCGGGAAGCCTACGAGCAGTACTTC.

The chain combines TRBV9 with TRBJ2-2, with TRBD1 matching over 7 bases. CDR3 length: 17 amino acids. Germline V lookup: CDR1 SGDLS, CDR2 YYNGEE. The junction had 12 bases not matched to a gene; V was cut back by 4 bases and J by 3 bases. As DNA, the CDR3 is TGTGCCAGCAGCCGAACCGGGACAGAAATATACACCGGGGAGCTGTTTTTT. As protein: CASSRTGTEIYTGELFF.

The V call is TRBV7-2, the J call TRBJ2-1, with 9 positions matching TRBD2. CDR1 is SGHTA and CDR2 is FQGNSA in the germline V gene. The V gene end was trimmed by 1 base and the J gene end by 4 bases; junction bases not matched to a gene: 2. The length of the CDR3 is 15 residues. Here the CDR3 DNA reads TGTGCCAGCAGCTTAGTGCGGGGGGGGTACAATGAGCAGTTCTTC. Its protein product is CASSLVRGGYNEQFF.

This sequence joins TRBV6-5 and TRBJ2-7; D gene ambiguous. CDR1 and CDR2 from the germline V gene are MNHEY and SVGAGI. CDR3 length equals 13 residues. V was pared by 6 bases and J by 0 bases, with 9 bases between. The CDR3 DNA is TGTGCCAGCAGCGGTTACAGCTCCTACGAGCAGTACTTC. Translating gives CASSGYSSYEQYF.

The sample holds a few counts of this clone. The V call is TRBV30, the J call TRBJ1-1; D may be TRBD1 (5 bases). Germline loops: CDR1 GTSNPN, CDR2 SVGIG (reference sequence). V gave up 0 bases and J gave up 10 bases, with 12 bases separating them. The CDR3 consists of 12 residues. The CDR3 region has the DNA TGTGCCTGGAGTGTACAGGCCGCGAGAGCTTTCTTT. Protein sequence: CAWSVQAARAFF.

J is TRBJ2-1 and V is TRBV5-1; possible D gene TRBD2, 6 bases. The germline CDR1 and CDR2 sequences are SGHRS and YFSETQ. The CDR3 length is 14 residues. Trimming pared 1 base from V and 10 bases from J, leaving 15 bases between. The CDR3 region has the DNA TGCGCCAGCAGCTTGTACTCCGGGACTGGGGAGCAGTTCTTC. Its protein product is CASSLYSGTGEQFF. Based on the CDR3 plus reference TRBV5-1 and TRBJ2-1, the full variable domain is KAGVTQTPRYLIKTRGQQVTLSCSPISGHRSVSWYQQTPGQGLQFLFEYFSETQRNKGNFPGRFSGRQFSNSRSEMNVSTLELGDSALYLCASSLYSGTGEQFFGPGTRLTVL.

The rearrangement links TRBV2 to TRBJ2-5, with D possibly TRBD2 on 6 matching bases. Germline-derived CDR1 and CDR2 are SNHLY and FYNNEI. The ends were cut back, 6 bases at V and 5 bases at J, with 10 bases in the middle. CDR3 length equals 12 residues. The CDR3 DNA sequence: TGTGCCAGCAGCCGGAGGGAGGAGACCCAGTACTTC. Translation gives CASSRREETQYF.

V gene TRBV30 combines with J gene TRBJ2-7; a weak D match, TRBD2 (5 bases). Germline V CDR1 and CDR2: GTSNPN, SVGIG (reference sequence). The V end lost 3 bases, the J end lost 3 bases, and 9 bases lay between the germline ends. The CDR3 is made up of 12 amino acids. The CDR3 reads CAWSPRGYEQYF. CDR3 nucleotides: TGTGCCTGGAGCCCCCGGGGCTACGAGCAGTACTTC. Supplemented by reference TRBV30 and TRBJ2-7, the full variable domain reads SQTIHQWPATLVQPVGSPLSLECTVEGTSNPNLYWYRQAAGRGLQLLFYSVGIGQISSEVPQNLSASRPQDRQFILSSKKLLLSDSGFYLCAWSPRGYEQYFGPGTRLTVT.

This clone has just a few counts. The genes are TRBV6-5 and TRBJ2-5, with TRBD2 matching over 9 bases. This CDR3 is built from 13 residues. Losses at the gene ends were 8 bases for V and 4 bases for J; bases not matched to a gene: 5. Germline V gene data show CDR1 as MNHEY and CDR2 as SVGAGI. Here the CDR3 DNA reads TGTGCCAGCCATGCGACTAGCGGAGAGACCCAGTACTTC. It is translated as CASHATSGETQYF.

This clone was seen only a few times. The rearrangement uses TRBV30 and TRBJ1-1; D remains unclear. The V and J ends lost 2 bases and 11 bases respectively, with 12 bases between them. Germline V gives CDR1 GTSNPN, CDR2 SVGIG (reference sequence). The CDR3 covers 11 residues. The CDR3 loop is CAWSNGVFAFF. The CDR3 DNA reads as TGTGCCTGGAGTAACGGGGTTTTTGCTTTCTTT.

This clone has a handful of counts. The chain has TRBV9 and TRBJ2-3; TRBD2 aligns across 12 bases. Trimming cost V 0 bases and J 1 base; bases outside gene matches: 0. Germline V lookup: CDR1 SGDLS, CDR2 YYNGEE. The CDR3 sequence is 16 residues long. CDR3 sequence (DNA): TGTGCCAGCAGCGTAGGACTAGCGGGGGGCACAGATACGCAGTATTTT. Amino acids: CASSVGLAGGTDTQYF.

The DNA of the CDR3 is TGTGCCAGCAGCTTTCAGGTTACCGAGCAGTACTTC. Translation gives CASSFQVTEQYF. The rearrangement joins TRBV11-1 to TRBJ2-7; D is unclear. CDR1 is SGHAT, CDR2 FQDESV, per germline (reference sequence). The ends were cut back, 3 bases at V and 6 bases at J, with 9 bases in the middle. The CDR3 extends over 12 amino acids. The full variable domain, with the rest looked up from reference TRBV11-1 and TRBJ2-7, is EAEVAQSPRYKITEKSQAVAFWCDPISGHATLYWYRQILGQGPELLVQFQDESVVDDSQLPKDRFSAERLKGVDSTLKIQPAELGDSAMYLCASSFQVTEQYFGPGTRLTVT.

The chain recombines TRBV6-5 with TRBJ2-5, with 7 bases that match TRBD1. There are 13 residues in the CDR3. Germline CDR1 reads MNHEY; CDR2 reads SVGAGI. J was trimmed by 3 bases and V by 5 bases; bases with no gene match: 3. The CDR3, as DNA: TGTGCCAGCAGTCGACAGGGAGAAGAGACCCAGTACTTC. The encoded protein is CASSRQGEETQYF.

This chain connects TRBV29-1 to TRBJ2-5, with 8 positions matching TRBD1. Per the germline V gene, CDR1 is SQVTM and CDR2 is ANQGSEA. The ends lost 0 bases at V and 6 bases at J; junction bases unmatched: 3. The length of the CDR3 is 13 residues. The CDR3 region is CSVEDPRGQTQYF. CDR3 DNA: TGCAGCGTTGAAGATCCCAGGGGGCAGACCCAGTACTTC. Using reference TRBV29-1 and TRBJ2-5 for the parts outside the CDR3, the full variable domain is SAVISQKPSRDICQRGTSLTIQCQVDSQVTMMFWYRQQPGQSLTLIATANQGSEATYESGFVIDKFPISRPNLTFSTLTVSNMSPEDSSIYLCSVEDPRGQTQYFGPGTRLLVL.

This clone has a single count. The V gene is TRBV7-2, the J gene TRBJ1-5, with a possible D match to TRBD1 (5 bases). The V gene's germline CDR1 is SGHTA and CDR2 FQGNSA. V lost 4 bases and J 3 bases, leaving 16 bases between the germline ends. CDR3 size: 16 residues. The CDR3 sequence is CASSSARPGSNQPQHF. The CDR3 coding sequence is TGTGCCAGCAGCTCGGCGCGGCCAGGGTCCAATCAGCCCCAGCATTTT.

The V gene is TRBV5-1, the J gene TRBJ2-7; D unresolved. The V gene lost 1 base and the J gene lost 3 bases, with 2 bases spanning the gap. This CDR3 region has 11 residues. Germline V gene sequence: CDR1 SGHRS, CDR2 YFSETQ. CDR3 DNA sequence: TGCGCCAGCAGCTTGTACTACGAGCAGTACTTC. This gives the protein CASSLYYEQYF.

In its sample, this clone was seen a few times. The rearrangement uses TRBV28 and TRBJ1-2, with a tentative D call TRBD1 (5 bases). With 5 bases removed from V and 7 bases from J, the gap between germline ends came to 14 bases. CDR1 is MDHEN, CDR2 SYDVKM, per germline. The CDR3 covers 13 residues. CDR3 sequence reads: CASSPNRGGGYTF. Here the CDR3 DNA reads TGTGCCAGCAGTCCCAACCGCGGGGGTGGCTACACCTTC.

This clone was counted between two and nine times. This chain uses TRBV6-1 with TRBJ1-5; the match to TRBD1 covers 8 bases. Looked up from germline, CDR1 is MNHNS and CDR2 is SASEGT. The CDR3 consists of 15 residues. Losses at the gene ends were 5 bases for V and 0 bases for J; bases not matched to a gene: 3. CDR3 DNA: TGTGCCAGCAGTCGGGGACAGGATAGCAATCAGCCCCAGCATTTT. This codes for CASSRGQDSNQPQHF.

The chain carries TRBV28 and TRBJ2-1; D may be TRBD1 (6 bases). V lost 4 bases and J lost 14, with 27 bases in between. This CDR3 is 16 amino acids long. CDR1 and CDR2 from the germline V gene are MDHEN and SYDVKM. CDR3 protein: CASSSTEKGHRGVKFF. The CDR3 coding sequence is TGTGCCAGCAGTTCGACAGAAAAGGGACATCGCGGCGTCAAGTTCTTC.